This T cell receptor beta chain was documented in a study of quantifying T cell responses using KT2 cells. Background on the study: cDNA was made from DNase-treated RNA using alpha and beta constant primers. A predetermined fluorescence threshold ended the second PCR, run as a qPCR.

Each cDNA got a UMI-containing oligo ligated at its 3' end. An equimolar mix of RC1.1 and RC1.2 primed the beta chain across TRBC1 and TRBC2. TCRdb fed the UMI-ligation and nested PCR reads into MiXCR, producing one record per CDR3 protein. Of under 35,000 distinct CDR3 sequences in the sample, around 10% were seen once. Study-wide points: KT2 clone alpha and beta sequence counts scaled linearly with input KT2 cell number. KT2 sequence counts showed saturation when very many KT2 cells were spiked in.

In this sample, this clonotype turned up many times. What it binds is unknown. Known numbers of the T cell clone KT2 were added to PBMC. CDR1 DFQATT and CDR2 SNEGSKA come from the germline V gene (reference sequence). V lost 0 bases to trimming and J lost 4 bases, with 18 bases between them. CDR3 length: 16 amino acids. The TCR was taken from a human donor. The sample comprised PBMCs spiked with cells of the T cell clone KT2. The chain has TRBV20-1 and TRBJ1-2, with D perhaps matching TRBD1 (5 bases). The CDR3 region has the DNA TGCAGTGCTAGAGAATGGAGCCAGGGAAGGGCCTATGGCTACACCTTC. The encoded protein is CSAREWSQGRAYGYTF.